Following are 13 T cell receptor beta chains from one sample sequenced in a study of regulatory T cells in long-lasting Graves disease. Relying on iRepertoire HTBI primers and Arm-PCR of CDR3 regions, the team built TCR beta libraries. TCRdb independently ran MiXCR on the multiplex PCR reads; one entry per CDR3 protein. The sample carries some 370,000 distinct CDR3 sequences, roughly 25% recorded once. The sample's time point: persistent/refractory GD, antithyroid drugs over 5 years with positive TRAb. Extracted PBMC RNA gave rise to the TCR library. The source was peripheral blood mononuclear cells (PBMCs), collected when the disease was refractory, from a patient treated with antithyroid drugs. All receptors come from a woman aged 35 to 49 with Graves disease.

This clonotype was detected many times. This chain connects TRBV28 to TRBJ1-1, with D possibly TRBD1 on 5 matching bases. CDR3 length: 17 amino acids. Trimming took off 5 bases at V and 3 bases at J, with 22 bases between the two ends. Germline V gives CDR1 MDHEN, CDR2 SYDVKM. CDR3 DNA sequence: TGTGCCAGCAGTCCTTTTTGGGGGGGGGGAAGGGACACTGAAGCTTTCTTT. As protein: CASSPFWGGGRDTEAFF.

This clonotype was seen many times. The rearrangement joins TRBV2 to TRBJ2-7, with a weak D call TRBD2 (7 bases). The CDR3 is 13 residues long. Germline-derived CDR1 and CDR2 are SNHLY and FYNNEI. The CDR3 protein is CAGRGVPLYEQYF. DNA for the CDR3: TGTGCAGGGAGGGGGGTCCCTCTCTACGAGCAGTACTTC. The whole variable domain, filled in from reference TRBV2 and TRBJ2-7, reads EPEVTQTPSHQVTQMGQEVILRCVPISNHLYFYWYRQILGQKVEFLVSFYNNEISEKSEIFDDQFSVERPDGSNFTLKIRSTKLEDSAMYFCAGRGVPLYEQYFGPGTRLTVT.

The chain uses TRBV27 and TRBJ1-1; the D is unclear. Germline loops: CDR1 MNHEY, CDR2 SMNVEV (reference sequence). This CDR3 comprises 15 residues. Deletions cut 2 bases from V and 2 bases from J, with 12 bases between. In nucleotides, the CDR3 is TGTGCCAGCAGTTTAAGGGTCCTTACCAACACTGAAGCTTTCTTT. This gives the protein CASSLRVLTNTEAFF.

Only a few counts were recorded for this clonotype. The chain carries TRBV3-1 and TRBJ2-3; D remains unclear. Germline V gene data show CDR1 as LGHDT and CDR2 as YNNKEL (reference sequence). V dropped 3 bases and J dropped 7 bases, with 5 bases sitting between them. The CDR3 is 11 amino acids. CDR3 DNA sequence: TGTGCCAGCAGCCACGGGTATACGCAGTATTTT. Encoded protein: CASSHGYTQYF.

This clonotype was detected many times. The V call is TRBV27, the J call TRBJ1-5, with D perhaps matching TRBD1 (5 bases). Trimming removed 4 bases at V and 0 bases at J, with 16 bases between. The CDR3 length is 17 residues. Germline CDR1 reads MNHEY; CDR2 reads SMNVEV (reference sequence). CDR3 protein: CASSSTRGSYSNQPQHF. The CDR3 DNA reads TGTGCCAGCAGTTCAACTCGGGGCTCTTATAGCAATCAGCCCCAGCATTTT.

Of note for this clonotype: This sequence may be a read error, since a much larger clone differs from it by one base. V usage is TRBV2 and J usage is TRBJ2-7; unclear D gene. This CDR3 contains 14 residues. The germline CDR1 and CDR2 sequences are SNHLY and FYNNEI. The CDR3 bases are TGTGCCAGCAGTGAATCCCCCGGGTTCTACAAGCAGTACTTC. Its protein is CASSESPGFYKQYF.

Ten or more counts support this clonotype. V and J are TRBV28 and TRBJ2-3; 10 nucleotides agree with TRBD2. The ends lost 3 bases at V and 3 bases at J; junction bases unmatched: 9. Germline V CDR1 and CDR2: MDHEN, SYDVKM. CDR3 length: 17 residues. The CDR3 loop is CASSFSRGLALTDTQYF. The CDR3 DNA sequence: TGTGCCAGCAGTTTTTCGCGGGGACTAGCGTTGACAGATACGCAGTATTTT.

This clonotype came up a few times. V and J are TRBV5-1 and TRBJ2-5; 10 positions agree with TRBD1. V lost 5 bases, J lost 5 bases, and 9 bases stayed unmatched. CDR1 SGHRS and CDR2 YFSETQ come from the germline V gene. This CDR3 has 15 amino acids. CDR3 loop: CASSRTGTGDETQYF. Written as DNA, the CDR3 is TGCGCCAGCAGTAGAACCGGGACAGGGGACGAGACCCAGTACTTC. The full variable domain, rest sourced from reference TRBV5-1 and TRBJ2-5, is KAGVTQTPRYLIKTRGQQVTLSCSPISGHRSVSWYQQTPGQGLQFLFEYFSETQRNKGNFPGRFSGRQFSNSRSEMNVSTLELGDSALYLCASSRTGTGDETQYFGPGTRLLVL.

Turning to this clonotype: A much larger clonotype is one base distant, so this may be a read error. V usage is TRBV2 and J usage is TRBJ2-5; D possibly corresponds to TRBD1 (5 bases). The CDR3 spans 15 residues. The germline CDR1 and CDR2 sequences are SNHLY and FYNNEI. The CDR3 sequence is CASSEWQGREETRYF. The CDR3 DNA is TGTGCCAGCAGTGAATGGCAGGGAAGGGAAGAGACCCGGTACTTC.

V usage is TRBV5-6 and J usage is TRBJ2-2; no definite D call. V was trimmed by 4 bases and J by 7 bases, leaving 5 bases between them. The CDR3 loop spans 11 amino acids. Germline CDR1 and CDR2: SGHDT and YYEEEE. CDR3 loop: CASSNGGELFF. CDR3 in DNA: TGTGCCAGCAGCAACGGCGGGGAGCTGTTTTTT.

The table lists this clonotype with a few counts. The chain links TRBV6-1 to TRBJ2-2; 9 nucleotides match TRBD1. This CDR3 is 15 amino acids long. Germline values: CDR1 MNHNS, CDR2 SASEGT. V dropped 6 bases and J dropped 7; count of bases not matched to a gene: 9. For the CDR3, the DNA is TGTGCCAGCAGGGCCGGGACAGGGCGAAACGGGGAGCTGTTTTTT. Protein: CASRAGTGRNGELFF.

Here the CDR3 DNA reads TGTGCCAGCAGTTCCGGGTCCGATGAGCAGTTCTTC. As protein: CASSSGSDEQFF. The chain couples TRBV6-2 or TRBV6-3 to TRBJ2-5, with unresolved D. The closer fit of TRBJ2-1 to the DNA end suggests the J call may be wrong. CDR3 size: 12 residues. Germline CDR1 MNHEY, CDR2 SVGEGT.

The V call is TRBV3-1, the J call TRBJ1-2; unclear D gene. The germline CDR1 and CDR2 sequences are LGHDT and YNNKEL (reference sequence). The CDR3 has 15 residues. Trimming took 3 bases from V and 6 from J, leaving 17 bases between them. CDR3: CASSHQNLMRNGYTF. The CDR3 DNA reads TGTGCCAGCAGCCATCAGAACCTCATGCGGAATGGCTACACCTTC.